Below are 12 T cell receptor beta chains sequenced from a single sample in a study of T cell clonality in common variable immunodeficiency. Here immunoSEQ multiplex PCR was the method, and the copy in TCRdb shows in-frame clones only, minus some. The table records about 35,000 clones without singletons, the ten largest covering over 9%. Material for sequencing was peripheral blood mononuclear cells. The receptors originated from a person between 18 and 70 years old in good health.

This clone was detected many times. The CDR3 end is not reached by the read, which stops 3 residues before it; the germline J gene fills it in. This chain connects TRBV7-6 to TRBJ1-6; a weak D match, TRBD1 (6 bases). The germline CDR1 and CDR2 sequences are SGHVS and FNYEAQ. Trimming removed 5 bases at V and 7 bases at J, with 12 bases between. CDR3 length equals 14 residues. CDR3 bases read: TGTGCCAGCAGCCCAGGGGACACCAATTCACCC. Protein product: CASSPGDTNSP. From start to end, the CDR3 is CASSPGDTNSPLHF.

Many counts were recorded for this clone. The CDR3 is cut off 3 residues early in the read; its end comes from the germline J gene. This chain joins TRBV4-2 and TRBJ2-2; possible D gene TRBD1, 5 bases. The CDR3 runs 17 residues. In germline, CDR1 is LGHNA, CDR2 YNFKEQ. Trimming removed 4 bases from V and 7 bases from J, with 22 bases in between. CDR3 sequence: CASSLDVFETVGGELFF. CDR3 DNA, as far as it was read: TGTGCCAGCAGCCTAGACGTATTCGAGACAGTTGGCGGGGAG.

The sample holds many counts of this clone. Read sequence stops 3 residues before the CDR3 end, and the germline J gene provides the missing end. The V call is TRBV7-9, the J call TRBJ1-4; D unresolved. The germline CDR1 and CDR2 sequences are SEHNR and FQNEAQ (reference sequence). Trimming left V 1 base short and J 5 bases short, with 8 bases between. CDR3 length: 14 residues. The covered CDR3 bases are TGTGCCAGCAGCTTAGAACAGTCAAATGAAAAA. Protein product: CASSLEQSNEK. The entire CDR3 reads CASSLEQSNEKLFF. Full variable domain (missing parts from reference TRBV7-9 and TRBJ1-4): DTGVSQNPRHKITKRGQNVTFRCDPISEHNRLYWYRQTLGQGPEFLTYFQNEAQLEKSRLLSDRFSAERPKGSFSTLEIQRTEQGDSAMYLCASSLEQSNEKLFFGSGTQLSVL.

This clone was seen repeatedly, ten times or more. From the germline J gene comes the end of the CDR3, since the read stops 3 residues before it. The rearrangement uses TRBV28 and TRBJ2-1, with 10 bases identical to TRBD2. The CDR3 extends over 15 amino acids. Germline values: CDR1 MDHEN, CDR2 SYDVKM. J lost 4 bases, V lost 0 bases, and 0 bases had no gene match. CDR3 protein: CASSLWTSGYNEQFF. CDR3 DNA (partial): TGTGCCAGCAGTTTATGGACTAGCGGGTACAATGAG.

In this sample, this clone turned up many times. The read terminates 3 residues before the CDR3 end, so the remaining end is supplied by the germline J gene. This sequence joins TRBV5-1 and TRBJ1-4; D possibly corresponds to TRBD1 (5 bases). This CDR3 is built from 14 residues. Per the germline V gene, CDR1 is SGHRS and CDR2 is YFSETQ. V was pared by 0 bases and J by 10 bases, with 13 bases between. The CDR3 here is CASSLGGGRGKLFF. The CDR3 DNA, read in part, is TGCGCCAGCAGCTTGGGCGGGGGAAGGGGAAAA. The full variable domain, completed using reference TRBV5-1 and TRBJ1-4, is KAGVTQTPRYLIKTRGQQVTLSCSPISGHRSVSWYQQTPGQGLQFLFEYFSETQRNKGNFPGRFSGRQFSNSRSEMNVSTLELGDSALYLCASSLGGGRGKLFFGSGTQLSVL.

In its sample, this clone was seen many times. The read comes to an end 3 residues before the CDR3 does, leaving the germline J gene to fill in the end. The rearrangement uses TRBV14 and TRBJ1-1; TRBD1 agrees at 8 bases. With V trimmed by 11 bases and J by 4 bases, 12 bases remained unmatched. CDR1 and CDR2 from the germline V gene are SGHDN and FVKESK. The CDR3 has 14 amino acids. CDR3 residues: CASKPGQAVTEAFF. The sequenced CDR3 bases are TGTGCCTCAAAGCCGGGACAGGCAGTCACTGAA.

This clone has a count of ten or more. The read halts 3 residues ahead of the CDR3 end, with the missing end drawn from the germline J gene. The rearrangement links TRBV5-1 to TRBJ1-2; maybe TRBD1 (6 bases). The CDR3 length is 17 residues. Germline V lookup: CDR1 SGHRS, CDR2 YFSETQ. The CDR3 sequence is CASSLGPSAGELQGYTF. The covered CDR3 bases are TGCGCCAGCAGCTTGGGACCCTCGGCAGGGGAACTGCAGGGC.

Turning to this clone: The read gets to within 3 residues of the CDR3 end, and the germline J gene fills in the rest. This chain links TRBV7-9 with TRBJ1-2, with TRBD1 matching over 9 bases. CDR3 length: 12 amino acids. Germline V gives CDR1 SEHNR, CDR2 FQNEAQ (reference sequence). The sequenced CDR3 bases are TGTGCCAGCAGCGACAGGGGGTACGAC. This gives the protein CASSDRGYD. The complete CDR3 protein is CASSDRGYDYTF.

This clone has ten or more counts. Read data end 3 residues before the CDR3 end; the end is taken from the germline J gene. This chain uses TRBV2 with TRBJ1-6, with TRBD1 as a possible D gene (5 bases). V was pared by 5 bases and J by 8 bases, with 13 bases between. The CDR3 sequence is 14 residues long. Germline-derived CDR1 and CDR2 are SNHLY and FYNNEI. The CDR3 protein is CASSPQVSDSPLHF. The sequenced part of the CDR3 DNA is TGTGCCAGCAGTCCACAGGTGTCGGATTCACCC.

This clone was counted ten times or more. The CDR3 end falls 3 residues outside the read, so it is completed with the germline J gene. V gene TRBV16 combines with J gene TRBJ2-7; unclear D gene. Trimming took off 3 bases at V and 2 bases at J, with 5 bases between the two ends. Germline V CDR1 and CDR2: KGHSY, FQNENV. The CDR3 contains 12 residues. CDR3: CASSQAAYEQYF. Incomplete CDR3 DNA: TGTGCCAGCAGCCAGGCCGCCTACGAG.

This clone was observed many times. The missing CDR3 end, 3 residues past where the read stops, is filled in from the germline J gene. The chain couples TRBV10-1 to TRBJ2-7; 10 bases are a match to TRBD2. The V gene's germline CDR1 is WNHNN and CDR2 SYGVQD (reference sequence). Trimming at V came to 4 bases and at J to 5 bases, leaving 5 bases not matched to a gene. The CDR3 is 14 residues long. The sequenced CDR3 bases are TGCGCCAGCAGTGTCCTAGCGGGAGTAAACGAG. This gives the protein CASSVLAGVNE. The CDR3 in full is CASSVLAGVNEQYF.

This clone has a handful of counts. The sequence runs out 3 residues before the end of the CDR3; the remainder is reconstructed from the germline J gene. V usage is TRBV30 and J usage is TRBJ1-4, with D possibly being TRBD1 (5 bases). CDR1 and CDR2 (germline): GTSNPN, SVGIG (reference sequence). The CDR3 extends over 14 amino acids. The CDR3 here is CAWSFFSGANVLFF. CDR3 bases read: TGTGCCTGGAGTTTTTTCTCTGGGGCCAACGTA.